This T cell receptor (beta chain) is from a study of cytomegalovirus exposure and HLA in healthy donors. Findings and caveats of the study: Cytomegalovirus association was assigned to about 150 TCR beta chains. As was reported, the HLA-A and HLA-B alleles of most subjects were accurately predicted from TCR beta sequences.

The primer mix had 60 Vbeta and 13 Jbeta primers. Sequencing used immunoSEQ multiplex PCR; TCRdb keeps in-frame clones, though not all of them. This table holds hundreds of thousands of clones, about 88% found once. This CDR3 comprises 11 residues. Between the trimmed V and J ends, which lost 7 bases and 5 bases, there was a span of 5 bases. Germline lookup yields CDR1 SGHAT and CDR2 FQDESV (reference sequence). Notes on this clone: Its antigen is currently unknown.

Sample: PBMCs. The receptor was derived from a girl under 10 years old in good health and CMV-seronegative. The V call is TRBV11-1, the J call TRBJ2-2; D gene ambiguous. CDR3 nucleotides: TGTGCCAGCACAAATACCGGGGAGCTGTTTTTT. Protein sequence: CASTNTGELFF.